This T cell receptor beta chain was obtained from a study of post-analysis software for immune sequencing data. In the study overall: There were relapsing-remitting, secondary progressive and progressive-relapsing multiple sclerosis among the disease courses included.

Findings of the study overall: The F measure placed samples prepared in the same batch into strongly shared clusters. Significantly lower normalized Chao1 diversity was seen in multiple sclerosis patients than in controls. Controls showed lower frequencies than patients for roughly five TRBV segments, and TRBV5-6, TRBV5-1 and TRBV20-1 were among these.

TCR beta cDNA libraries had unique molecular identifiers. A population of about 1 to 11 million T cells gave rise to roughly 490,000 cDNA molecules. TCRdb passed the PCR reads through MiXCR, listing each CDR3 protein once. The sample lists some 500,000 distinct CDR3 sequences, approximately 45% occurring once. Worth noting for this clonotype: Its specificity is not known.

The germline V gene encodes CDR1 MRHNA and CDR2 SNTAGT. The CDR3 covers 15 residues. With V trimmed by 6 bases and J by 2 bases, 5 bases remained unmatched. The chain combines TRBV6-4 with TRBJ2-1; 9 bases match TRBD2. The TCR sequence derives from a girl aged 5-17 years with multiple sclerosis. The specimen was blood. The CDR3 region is CASSIAGETYNEQFF. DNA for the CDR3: TGTGCCAGCAGCATAGCGGGAGAAACCTACAATGAGCAGTTCTTC.